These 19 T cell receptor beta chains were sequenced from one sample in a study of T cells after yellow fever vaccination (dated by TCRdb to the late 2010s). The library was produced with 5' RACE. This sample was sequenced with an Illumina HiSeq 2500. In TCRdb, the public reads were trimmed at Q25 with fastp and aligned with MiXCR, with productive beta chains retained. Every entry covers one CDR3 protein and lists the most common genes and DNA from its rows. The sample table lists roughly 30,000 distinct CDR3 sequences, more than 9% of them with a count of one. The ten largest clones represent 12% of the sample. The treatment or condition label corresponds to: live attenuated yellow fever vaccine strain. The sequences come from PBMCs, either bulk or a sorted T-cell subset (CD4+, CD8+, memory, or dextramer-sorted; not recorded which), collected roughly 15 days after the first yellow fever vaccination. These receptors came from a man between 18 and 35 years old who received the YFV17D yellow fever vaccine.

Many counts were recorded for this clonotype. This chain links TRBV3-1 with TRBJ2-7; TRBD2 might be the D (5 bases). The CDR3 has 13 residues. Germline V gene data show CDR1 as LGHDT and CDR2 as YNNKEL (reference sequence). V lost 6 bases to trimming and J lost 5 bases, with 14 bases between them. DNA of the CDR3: TGTGCCAGCAGTCGGACGCGAGGGAACGAGCAGTACTTC. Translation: CASSRTRGNEQYF.

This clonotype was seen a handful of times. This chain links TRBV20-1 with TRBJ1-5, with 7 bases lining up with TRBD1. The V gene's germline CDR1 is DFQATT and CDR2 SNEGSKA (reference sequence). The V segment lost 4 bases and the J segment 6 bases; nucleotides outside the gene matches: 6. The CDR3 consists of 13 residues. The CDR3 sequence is CSATGQESQPQHF. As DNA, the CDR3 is TGCAGTGCTACCGGACAGGAAAGTCAGCCCCAGCATTTT.

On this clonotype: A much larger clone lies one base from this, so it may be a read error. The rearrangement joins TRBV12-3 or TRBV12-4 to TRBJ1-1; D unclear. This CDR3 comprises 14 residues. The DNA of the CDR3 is TGTACCAGCAGCCCCCTAGGAGCGGACACTGAAGCTTTCTTT. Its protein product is CTSSPLGADTEAFF.

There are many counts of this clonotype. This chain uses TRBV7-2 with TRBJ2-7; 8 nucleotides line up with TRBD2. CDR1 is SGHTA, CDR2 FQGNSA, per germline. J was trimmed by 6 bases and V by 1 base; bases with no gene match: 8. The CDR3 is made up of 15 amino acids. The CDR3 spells CASSLDLLGGGEQYF. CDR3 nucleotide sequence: TGTGCCAGCAGCTTAGACCTTCTCGGGGGGGGCGAGCAGTACTTC.

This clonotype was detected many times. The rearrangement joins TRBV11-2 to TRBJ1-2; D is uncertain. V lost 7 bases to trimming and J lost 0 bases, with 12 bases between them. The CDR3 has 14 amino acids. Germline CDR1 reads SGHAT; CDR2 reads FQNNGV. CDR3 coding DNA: TGTGCCAGCACCCCATGGAGCCCTAACTATGGCTACACCTTC. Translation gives CASTPWSPNYGYTF.

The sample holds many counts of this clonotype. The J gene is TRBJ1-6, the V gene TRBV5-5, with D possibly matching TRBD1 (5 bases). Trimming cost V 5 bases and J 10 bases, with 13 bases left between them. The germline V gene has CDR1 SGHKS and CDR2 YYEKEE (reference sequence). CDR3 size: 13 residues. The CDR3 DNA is TGTGCCAGCAGTCACTTGGGGGACTCACCCCTCCACTTT. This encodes CASSHLGDSPLHF.

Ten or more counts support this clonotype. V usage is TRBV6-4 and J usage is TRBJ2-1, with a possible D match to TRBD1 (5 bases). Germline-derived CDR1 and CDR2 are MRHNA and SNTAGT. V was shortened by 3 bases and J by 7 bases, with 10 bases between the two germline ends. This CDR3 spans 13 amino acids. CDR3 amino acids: CASSEDNVNEQFF. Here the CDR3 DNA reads TGTGCCAGCAGTGAGGACAACGTAAATGAGCAGTTCTTC.

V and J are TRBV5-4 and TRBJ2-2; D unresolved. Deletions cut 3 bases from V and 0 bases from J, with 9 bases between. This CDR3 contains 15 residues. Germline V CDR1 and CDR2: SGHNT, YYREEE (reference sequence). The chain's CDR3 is CASSSRTANTGELFF. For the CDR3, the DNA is TGTGCCAGCAGCTCCAGGACCGCGAACACCGGGGAGCTGTTTTTT.

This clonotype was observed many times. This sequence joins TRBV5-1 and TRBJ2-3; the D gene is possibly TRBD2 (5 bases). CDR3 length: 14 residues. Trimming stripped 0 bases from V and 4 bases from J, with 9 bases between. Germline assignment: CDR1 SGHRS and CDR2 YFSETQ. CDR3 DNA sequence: TGCGCCAGCAGCTTGGACGGGGTACCAGATACGCAGTATTTT. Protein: CASSLDGVPDTQYF.

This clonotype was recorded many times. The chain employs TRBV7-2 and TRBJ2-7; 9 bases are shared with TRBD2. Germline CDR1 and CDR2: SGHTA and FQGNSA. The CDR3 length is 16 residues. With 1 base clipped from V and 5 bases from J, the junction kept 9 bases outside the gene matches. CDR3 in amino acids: CASSLEGGGAGHEQYV. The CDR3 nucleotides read TGTGCCAGCAGCTTAGAAGGCGGGGGGGCCGGTCACGAGCAGTACGTC.

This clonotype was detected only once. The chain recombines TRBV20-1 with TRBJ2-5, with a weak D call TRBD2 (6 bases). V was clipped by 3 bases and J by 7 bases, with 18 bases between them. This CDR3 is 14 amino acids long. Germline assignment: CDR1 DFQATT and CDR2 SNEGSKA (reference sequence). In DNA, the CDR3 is TGCAGTGCTAGGCGGAGCGGTGGGGGAGGGACCCAGTACTTC. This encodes CSARRSGGGGTQYF.

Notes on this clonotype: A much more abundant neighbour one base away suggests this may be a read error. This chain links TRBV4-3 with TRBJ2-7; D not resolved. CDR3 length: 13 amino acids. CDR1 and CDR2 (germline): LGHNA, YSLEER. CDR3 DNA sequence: TGCGCCAGCATCCAAGATTTGGGCTACGAGCAGTACGTC. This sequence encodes CASIQDLGYEQYV.

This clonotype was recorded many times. The CDR3 loop is CASSLRADNEQFF. The CDR3 DNA follows: TGTGCCAGCTCCCTCCGGGCCGACAATGAGCAGTTCTTC. The gene calls are TRBV7-9 and TRBJ2-1; D uncertain. V was trimmed by 8 bases and J by 5 bases, leaving 13 bases between them. The CDR3 has 13 amino acids. The germline V gene encodes CDR1 SEHNR and CDR2 FQNEAQ (reference sequence).

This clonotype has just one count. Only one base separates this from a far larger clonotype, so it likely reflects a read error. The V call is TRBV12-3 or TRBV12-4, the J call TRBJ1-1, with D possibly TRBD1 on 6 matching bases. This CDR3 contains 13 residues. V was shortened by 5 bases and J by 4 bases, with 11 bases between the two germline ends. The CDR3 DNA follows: TGTGCCAGCAGTGGGACATGGGGCACTGAAGCTTTCTTT. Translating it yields CASSGTWGTEAFF.

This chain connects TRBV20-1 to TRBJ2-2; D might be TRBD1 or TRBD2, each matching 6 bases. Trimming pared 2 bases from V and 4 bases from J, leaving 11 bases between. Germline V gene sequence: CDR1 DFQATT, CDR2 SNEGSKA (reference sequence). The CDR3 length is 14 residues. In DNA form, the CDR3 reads TGCAGTGCTAGACAAGGGGGGTTCACCGGGGAGCTGTTTTTT. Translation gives CSARQGGFTGELFF.

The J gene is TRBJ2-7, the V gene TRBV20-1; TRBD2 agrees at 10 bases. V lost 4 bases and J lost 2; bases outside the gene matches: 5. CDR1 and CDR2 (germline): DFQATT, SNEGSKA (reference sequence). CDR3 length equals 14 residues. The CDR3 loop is CSATGLAEPYEQYV. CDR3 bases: TGCAGTGCTACCGGACTAGCGGAACCCTACGAGCAGTACGTC.

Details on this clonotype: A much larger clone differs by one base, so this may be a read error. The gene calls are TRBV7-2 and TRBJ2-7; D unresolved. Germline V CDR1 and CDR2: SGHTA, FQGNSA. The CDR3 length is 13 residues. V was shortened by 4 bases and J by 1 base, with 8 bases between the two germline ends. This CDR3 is CASSYQHSYEQYF. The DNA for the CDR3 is TGTGCCAGCAGCTACCAGCATTCCTACGAGCAGTACTTC.

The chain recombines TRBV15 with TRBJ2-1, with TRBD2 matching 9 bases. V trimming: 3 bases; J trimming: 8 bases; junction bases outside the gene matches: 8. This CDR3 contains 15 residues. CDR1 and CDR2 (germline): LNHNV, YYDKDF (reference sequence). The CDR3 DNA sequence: TGTGCCACCAGCAGTCTGGCGGGGGGGCTGGATGAGCAGTTCTTC. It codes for CATSSLAGGLDEQFF.

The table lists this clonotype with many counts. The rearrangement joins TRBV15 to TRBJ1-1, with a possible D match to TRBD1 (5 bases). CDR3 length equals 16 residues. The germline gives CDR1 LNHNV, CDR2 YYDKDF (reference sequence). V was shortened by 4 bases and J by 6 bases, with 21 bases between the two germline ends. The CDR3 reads CATSNGNPRDSPEAFF. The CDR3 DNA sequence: TGTGCCACCAGCAATGGAAACCCCAGGGATAGCCCTGAAGCTTTCTTT.